This TCR beta chain is drawn from a study of post-analysis software for immune sequencing data. Study details: The study covered relapsing-remitting, secondary progressive and progressive-relapsing courses of multiple sclerosis.

General observations from the study: Strong co-clustering by F measure linked samples that shared a preparation batch. TRBV segments more frequent in patients than in controls numbered several and included TRBV5-6, TRBV5-1 and TRBV20-1. A significant reduction in normalized Chao1 diversity was observed in multiple sclerosis patients versus controls.

This CDR3 is 14 amino acids long. Per the germline V gene, CDR1 is SQVTM and CDR2 is ANQGSEA. Trimming removed 2 bases at V and 7 bases at J, with 15 bases between. The authors incorporated unique molecular identifiers into the TCR beta cDNA libraries. The source material, 1 to 10 million T cells, gave rise to roughly 500,000 cDNA molecules. TCRdb independently ran MiXCR on the PCR reads; one entry per CDR3 protein. This table has some 260,000 distinct CDR3 sequences, 30% to 45% appearing once. This clonotype was counted at least ten times. Antigen specificity is unknown. The origin of this receptor is a girl aged 5 to 17 with multiple sclerosis. Sequenced: blood. The chain joins TRBV29-1 to TRBJ2-1; D gene unclear. The CDR3 region has the DNA TGCAGCGTTGAAATCCGGGCCCCTGGGAATGAGCAGTTCTTC. As protein: CSVEIRAPGNEQFF.